This T cell receptor beta chain was obtained from a study of blood T cell repertoires in COVID-19. Study information: Whether acute or convalescent, the COVID-19 samples came from the United States, Italy and Spain. T cells, B-cell-depleted T cells, or PBMCs provided the cDNA or gDNA that served as material.

Repertoires were generated with immunoSEQ multiplex PCR, while TCRdb's copy carries only in-frame clones and drops some. Of tens of thousands of clones detected, 80% appear once; the ten largest clones hold 4% to 6%. This clone was counted between two and nine times. This TCR was sampled from a woman between 70 and 85 years old with acute or convalescent COVID-19. The sample consisted of peripheral blood.

The CDR3 protein is CASSVFTDTQYF. DNA for the CDR3: TGTGCCAGCAGCGTCTTCACAGATACGCAGTATTTT. The chain employs TRBV9 and TRBJ2-3; D is uncertain. The germline V gene has CDR1 SGDLS and CDR2 YYNGEE. V lost 2 bases to trimming and J lost 2 bases, with 3 bases between them. This CDR3 region has 12 residues. Together with reference TRBV9 and TRBJ2-3, the CDR3 gives the full variable domain: DSGVTQTPKHLITATGQRVTLRCSPRSGDLSVYWYQQSLDQGLQFLIQYYNGEERAKGNILERFSAQQFPDLHSELNLSSLELGDSALYFCASSVFTDTQYFGPGTRLTVL.